The sequence of this T cell receptor (beta chain) was determined in a study of CD8 T cells in Susac syndrome. General observations from the study: The relatively small number of individuals in the TCR sequencing and HLA analysis was acknowledged by the study. Where Susac syndrome CD4+ T cell repertoires were concerned, no clonal expansion was evident.

With regard to this clonotype: Its antigen remains unknown.

Reverse transcription of about 0.45 to 1 ug RNA was carried out with random hexamers. A multiplex approach, immunoSEQ multiplex PCR, amplified TCR beta CDR3 across 54 Vbeta and 13 Jbeta. TCRdb re-called the immunoSEQ multiplex PCR reads with MiXCR, one entry per CDR3 protein. The profile shows about 71,000 distinct CDR3 sequences, roughly 93% of them singletons. Bulk CD8+ and CD4+ cells came from magnetic negative isolation; CD8+ TEMRA by FACS. V lost 5 bases and J lost 3; bases outside the gene matches: 4. Germline-derived CDR1 and CDR2 are SNHLY and FYNNEI. The CDR3 extends over 14 amino acids. This chain connects TRBV2 to TRBJ1-1, with 9 bases matching TRBD1. The material sequenced was CD4+ T cells from PBMCs. The origin of this receptor is a human donor with Susac syndrome. The CDR3, as DNA: TGTGCCAGCAGTCACCGGGACAGGGACACTGAAGCTTTCTTT. Its translation: CASSHRDRDTEAFF. The entire variable domain, with the rest obtained from reference TRBV2 and TRBJ1-1, is as follows: EPEVTQTPSHQVTQMGQEVILRCVPISNHLYFYWYRQILGQKVEFLVSFYNNEISEKSEIFDDQFSVERPDGSNFTLKIRSTKLEDSAMYFCASSHRDRDTEAFFGQGTRLTVV.